A selection of T cell receptor beta chains follows, all from one sample in a study of blood T cell repertoires in COVID-19. Method: immunoSEQ multiplex PCR; TCRdb's copy keeps in-frame clones and lacks some. Among approximately 46,000 clones, approximately 86% were seen once, and the ten largest hold more than 10%. The sequenced sample consisted of peripheral blood. The receptors originated from a human donor in a cohort sampled during active COVID-19. CDR3s include the opening cysteine and the closing phenylalanine or tryptophan. Each record gives: CDR3 DNA, CDR3 protein, clone size, D gene, V gene, J gene. D genes are given only for firm matches. Clone size, where shown, is once, few, many, or a class for clones that have expanded.

CDR3 DNA: TGTGCCAGTAGTCCGGACAGCTGGCAGCCCCAGCATTTT; CDR3 protein: CASSPDSWQPQHF; clone size: NA; D gene: NA; V gene: TRBV19; J gene: TRBJ1-5
CDR3 DNA: TGTGCCAGCGGTGGACTTCGCTCTGGAAACACCATATATTTT; CDR3 protein: CASGGLRSGNTIYF; clone size: NA; D gene: NA; V gene: TRBV14; J gene: TRBJ1-3
CDR3 DNA: TGTGCCACCAGTGACCCTAGTGTCCACGAGCAGTACTTC; CDR3 protein: CATSDPSVHEQYF; clone size: NA; D gene: NA; V gene: TRBV24-1; J gene: TRBJ2-7
CDR3 DNA: TGCGCCAGCAGCCTGCTAGGGGCCGCATGGGGCTACACCTTC; CDR3 protein: CASSLLGAAWGYTF; clone size: few; D gene: NA; V gene: TRBV5-1; J gene: TRBJ1-2
CDR3 DNA: TGTGCCAGCAGCGTAGGTCTTGAGCCTCAGCCCCAGCATTTT; CDR3 protein: CASSVGLEPQPQHF; clone size: NA; D gene: NA; V gene: TRBV9; J gene: TRBJ1-5
CDR3 DNA: TGCAGTGCCCTCAGAGGGGGCGCGGCTTTCTTT; CDR3 protein: CSALRGGAAFF; clone size: NA; D gene: TRBD1; V gene: TRBV20-1; J gene: TRBJ1-1
CDR3 DNA: TGTGCCAGCTCGCAGGGGGCCGGCTCCTACGAGCAGTACTTC; CDR3 protein: CASSQGAGSYEQYF; clone size: NA; D gene: TRBD1; V gene: TRBV18; J gene: TRBJ2-7
CDR3 DNA: TGTGCCAGCAGTCCCCAGGGGGCCTGGACACCCCTCCACTTT; CDR3 protein: CASSPQGAWTPLHF; clone size: NA; D gene: TRBD1; V gene: TRBV27; J gene: TRBJ1-6
CDR3 DNA: TGCAGTGCTAGTCGGGTTCCTAATTCACCCCTCCACTTT; CDR3 protein: CSASRVPNSPLHF; clone size: few; D gene: NA; V gene: TRBV20-1; J gene: TRBJ1-6
CDR3 DNA: TGTGCCAGCAGCGCCAGAGGACAGAGCTCCTACAATGAGCAGTTCTTC; CDR3 protein: CASSARGQSSYNEQFF; clone size: NA; D gene: NA; V gene: TRBV9; J gene: TRBJ2-1
CDR3 DNA: TGTGCCAGCAGCCCCCGGACTAGCAGCTCTGGGGCCAACGTCCTGACTTTC; CDR3 protein: CASSPRTSSSGANVLTF; clone size: NA; D gene: TRBD2; V gene: TRBV7-8; J gene: TRBJ2-6
CDR3 DNA: TGTGCCAGTATGGGGACAGGGAGCAATTCACCCCTCCACTTT; CDR3 protein: CASMGTGSNSPLHF; clone size: NA; D gene: TRBD1; V gene: TRBV19; J gene: TRBJ1-6
CDR3 DNA: TGTGCCAGTAGCATCGGGATTTTAGCGAATGAGCAGTTCTTC; CDR3 protein: CASSIGILANEQFF; clone size: NA; D gene: NA; V gene: TRBV19; J gene: TRBJ2-1
CDR3 DNA: TGTGCCAGCAGCATATGGAGCTCCTATAATTCACCCCTCCACTTT; CDR3 protein: CASSIWSSYNSPLHF; clone size: NA; D gene: NA; V gene: TRBV13; J gene: TRBJ1-6
CDR3 DNA: TGTGCCAGTAACCCTCCTCGGCGGGAAAAACTGTTTTTT; CDR3 protein: CASNPPRREKLFF; clone size: NA; D gene: NA; V gene: TRBV19; J gene: TRBJ1-4
CDR3 DNA: TGTGCCAGCAGCGTAGGGTCGATGGAGGGGCGAGTATACACCGGGGAGCTGTTTTTT; CDR3 protein: CASSVGSMEGRVYTGELFF; clone size: NA; D gene: NA; V gene: TRBV9; J gene: TRBJ2-2
CDR3 DNA: TGTGCCAGTAGTATAAGCCGGTCGAGGGAAAAACTGTTTTTT; CDR3 protein: CASSISRSREKLFF; clone size: NA; D gene: NA; V gene: TRBV19; J gene: TRBJ1-4